The 16 T cell receptor beta chains given below trace back to one sample, sequenced in a study of T cells after posttransplantation cyclophosphamide (dated by TCRdb to 2015 to 2016). Library preparation used the immunoSEQ multiplex PCR assay. In TCRdb, the immuneACCESS table is reduced to in-frame sequences with V and J assigned. These tables do not hold every clone; where another copy was compared, an unresolved V gene accounts for under half, and the others remain unexplained. The sample table contains more than 50,000 clones; only one count was recorded for just over 85% of them. Approximately 2.8% of the sample comes from the top ten. Sequences were obtained from PBMCs. Every receptor here comes from a man aged 25-45 years with a blood cancer, CMV-positive, and with a related stem cell donor.

The chain links TRBV27 to TRBJ2-7; TRBD2 aligns across 9 bases. The germline CDR1 and CDR2 sequences are MNHEY and SMNVEV (reference sequence). The CDR3 has 18 residues. V was pared by 2 bases and J by 7 bases, with 18 bases of the junction left unmatched. In DNA, the CDR3 is TGTGCCAGCAGTTTAAGGGGCTGGAGGCGGGAGGGCTCGGAGGAGCAGTACTTC. Translation gives CASSLRGWRREGSEEQYF.

The chain employs TRBV15 and TRBJ1-4; tentatively, D is TRBD1 (6 bases). The CDR3 sequence is 17 residues long. V gave up 1 base and J gave up 7 bases, with 19 bases separating them. Germline assignment: CDR1 LNHNV and CDR2 YYDKDF (reference sequence). The DNA for the CDR3 is TGTGCCACCAGCAGAGGCACGGGGGGGGGCTGGCGTGAAAAACTGTTTTTT. Protein sequence: CATSRGTGGGWREKLFF.

V usage is TRBV19 and J usage is TRBJ1-2; D ambiguous. The length of the CDR3 is 11 residues. The V end was cut by 7 bases, the J end by 8 bases, with 11 bases between. CDR1 and CDR2 from the germline V gene are LNHDA and SQIVND (reference sequence). The CDR3 coding sequence is TGTGCCAGTACCAGCGAGCGGGGCTACACCTTC. Translation: CASTSERGYTF.

The CDR3 nucleotides are TGTGCCAGCAGCTTGGACCTAGCGGGAGGGCCTGTGGGCACAGATACGCAGTATTTT. It translates to CASSLDLAGGPVGTDTQYF. The chain has TRBV5-4 and TRBJ2-3, with 12 bases matching TRBD2. The CDR3 sequence is 19 residues long. The V gene end was trimmed by 0 bases and the J gene end by 1 base; junction bases not matched to a gene: 9. In germline, CDR1 is SGHNT, CDR2 YYREEE (reference sequence).

This clone was seen a single time. V and J are TRBV5-1 and TRBJ2-5; a possible D gene is TRBD1 (5 bases). The CDR3 covers 13 residues. V lost 6 bases, J lost 1 base, and 10 bases lay in between. The V gene's germline CDR1 is SGHRS and CDR2 YFSETQ. The DNA for the CDR3 is TGCGCCAGCAACCGACAGACCCAAGAGACCCAGTACTTC. This sequence encodes CASNRQTQETQYF.

A single count supports this clone. The V gene is TRBV12-5, the J gene TRBJ2-1, with TRBD1 as a possible D gene (6 bases). The CDR3 runs to 20 residues. Trimming took 3 bases from V and 0 from J, leaving 24 bases between them. Per the germline V gene, CDR1 is LGHNT and CDR2 is FRNRAP. The DNA for the CDR3 is TGTGCTAGTGGTTTTTCCGGACAGCCGCTCGCCGGTAGCTCCTACAATGAGCAGTTCTTC. Residues: CASGFSGQPLAGSSYNEQFF. The complete variable domain, with remaining parts taken from reference TRBV12-5 and TRBJ2-1, reads DARVTQTPRHKVTEMGQEVTMRCQPILGHNTVFWYRQTMMQGLELLAYFRNRAPLDDSGMPKDRFSAEMPDATLATLKIQPSEPRDSAVYFCASGFSGQPLAGSSYNEQFFGPGTRLTVL.

The chain combines TRBV5-1 with TRBJ1-5; D is perhaps TRBD1 (5 bases). The CDR3 covers 14 residues. Trimming took off 0 bases at V and 6 bases at J, with 10 bases between the two ends. CDR1 is SGHRS and CDR2 is YFSETQ in the germline V gene. The chain's CDR3 is CASSLVGGSQPQHF. The CDR3 DNA sequence: TGCGCCAGCAGCTTGGTCGGGGGAAGTCAGCCCCAGCATTTT.

This rearrangement joins TRBV5-6 to TRBJ1-2, with TRBD1 identical over 10 bases. Germline V gives CDR1 SGHDT, CDR2 YYEEEE. The V gene end was trimmed by 2 bases and the J gene end by 13 bases; junction bases not matched to a gene: 5. CDR3 size: 12 residues. The CDR3 spells CASSFRDRGVTF. CDR3 nucleotides: TGTGCCAGCAGCTTCCGGGACAGGGGTGTCACCTTC.

The chain links TRBV5-1 to TRBJ2-5, with 7 nucleotides matching TRBD2. Trimming cost V 2 bases and J 1 base; bases outside gene matches: 8. Germline loops: CDR1 SGHRS, CDR2 YFSETQ. This CDR3 contains 16 residues. The CDR3 DNA is TGCGCCAGCAGCTTTTTTCTAGCGGCGGCCCAAGAGACCCAGTACTTC. It is translated as CASSFFLAAAQETQYF.

This rearrangement joins TRBV28 to TRBJ2-7; D uncertain. The CDR3 is made up of 12 amino acids. The germline V gene has CDR1 MDHEN and CDR2 SYDVKM. Deletions cut 5 bases from V and 2 bases from J, with 7 bases between. CDR3 loop: CASSVNTYEQYF. CDR3 sequence (DNA): TGTGCCAGCAGTGTAAATACCTACGAGCAGTACTTC.

The gene calls are TRBV4-1 and TRBJ1-5; maybe TRBD1 (5 bases). There are 16 residues in the CDR3. Germline CDR1 reads MGHRA; CDR2 reads YSYEKL. The germline V and J ends were trimmed by 0 bases and 2 bases, with 11 bases remaining between them. In DNA, the CDR3 is TGCGCCAGCAGCCAAGACGGGGGAATTGGCAATCAGCCCCAGCATTTT. Translation gives CASSQDGGIGNQPQHF.

This chain uses TRBV19 with TRBJ2-3, with a tentative D call TRBD2 (5 bases). CDR1 is LNHDA, CDR2 SQIVND, per germline (reference sequence). This CDR3 contains 16 residues. Trimming removed 6 bases at V and 2 bases at J, with 18 bases between. This CDR3 is CASSGEDWILTDTQYF. The CDR3, as DNA: TGTGCCAGTAGCGGAGAGGACTGGATTCTCACAGATACGCAGTATTTT.

The chain is built from TRBV27 and TRBJ1-2; TRBD1 is a possible D gene (6 bases). The CDR3 has 13 residues. V lost 4 bases to trimming and J lost 2 bases, with 8 bases between them. Looked up from germline, CDR1 is MNHEY and CDR2 is SMNVEV (reference sequence). The CDR3, as DNA: TGTGCCAGCAGTTCCACAGGGAACTATGGCTACACCTTC. This codes for CASSSTGNYGYTF.

V is TRBV4-2 and J is TRBJ1-3; D gene uncertain. Germline V gene lookup returns CDR1 LGHNA and CDR2 YNFKEQ. There are 13 residues in the CDR3. The V end lost 1 base, the J end lost 8 bases, and 9 bases lay between the germline ends. The CDR3 protein is CASSQVEGYTIYF. For the CDR3, the DNA is TGTGCCAGCAGCCAAGTTGAGGGATACACCATATATTTT.

The gene calls are TRBV2 and TRBJ2-3; TRBD2 is a possible D gene (6 bases). This CDR3 comprises 14 residues. Trimming removed 8 bases from V and 0 bases from J, with 12 bases in between. Germline V lookup: CDR1 SNHLY, CDR2 FYNNEI. For the CDR3, the DNA is TGTGCCAGCGAGGAGGGCCTAAGCACAGATACGCAGTATTTT. It codes for CASEEGLSTDTQYF.

V is TRBV2 and J is TRBJ2-2; D not resolved. V gave up 4 bases and J gave up 1 base, with 10 bases separating them. Looked up from germline, CDR1 is SNHLY and CDR2 is FYNNEI. The CDR3 contains 15 residues. CDR3 nucleotides: TGTGCCAGCAGTGTAGGTAGAGGGAACACCGGGGAGCTGTTTTTT. Translation: CASSVGRGNTGELFF.